A selection of T cell receptor beta chains follows, all from one sample in a study of cytomegalovirus exposure and HLA in healthy donors. Assay used: immunoSEQ multiplex PCR; TCRdb lists only in-frame clones, some missing. Of some 45,000 clones in the sample, 92% are singletons; the top ten hold 5.6%. The specimen was PBMCs. These receptors all come from a man aged 18 to 29 in good health and CMV-seronegative. Each CDR3 is given with its conserved first and last residue. Each record gives: clone size, V gene, CDR3 protein. Expanded clones get a size class; other rows say once, few or many, or leave the size out.

>NA|TRBV5-4
CASSLQGPGEQYF
>few|TRBV9
CASSVELAGGRETQYF
>NA|TRBV19
CASSDRRGPDQPQHF
>NA|TRBV18
CASSPPRKGTNTEAFF
>NA|TRBV15
CATSRDRGGHEQYF
>NA|TRBV7-3
CASSLTHGGSTDTQYF
>NA|TRBV6-6
CASSYSGREQYF
>NA|TRBV29-1
CSVRQGDTEAFF
>NA|TRBV29-1
CSVEVQGAIGYTF
>NA|TRBV9
CASSVGLAQETQYF
>NA|TRBV5-1
CASSLEPSGAYNEQFF
>once|TRBV7-3
CASSLSGGGYTEAFF
>NA|TRBV7-9
CASSLTRGLDTQYF
>few|TRBV6-5
CASSFNSPADAGELFF
>NA|TRBV5-4
CASSLVAGDTGELFF
>NA|TRBV2
CASKMTSGGDQETQYF
>NA|TRBV11-3
CASSSLAGGRDEQFF